This T cell receptor beta chain originates from a study of blood T cell repertoires in COVID-19. The wider study: PBMCs, B-cell-depleted T cells, or T cells were the source of the cDNA or gDNA that made up the material.

In assigning cohorts, the study relied on participant-reported clinical history. Two negative PCRs, clearance, or symptom resolution were required of recovered Cohort 3 donors. Sequenced by immunoSEQ multiplex PCR; TCRdb stores in-frame clones only, minus some. The repertoire holds a few hundred thousand clones, approximately 90% seen once, with 0.95% to 1.1% in the top ten. Germline CDR1 reads SGHTS; CDR2 reads YDEGEE. This CDR3 has 13 residues. Trimming took 6 bases from V and 3 from J, leaving 12 bases between them. Source material: PBMCs or T cells enriched from blood (not recorded which). V and J are TRBV5-8 and TRBJ1-1; D is ambiguous. The sequence derives from a man younger than 35 who had recovered from COVID-19. CDR3: CASTLGSYTEAFF. DNA of the CDR3: TGTGCCAGCACCCTGGGCAGTTACACTGAAGCTTTCTTT. The whole variable domain, remainder taken from reference TRBV5-8 and TRBJ1-1, is EAGVTQSPTHLIKTRGQQATLRCSPISGHTSVYWYQQALGLGLQFLLWYDEGEERNRGNFPPRFSGRQFPNYSSELNVNALELEDSALYLCASTLGSYTEAFFGQGTRLTVV.